This entry is about one T cell receptor beta chain. The source of the sample is a study of cytomegalovirus exposure and HLA in healthy donors. The PCR ran on 60 Vbeta and 13 Jbeta primers. Clones were sequenced by immunoSEQ multiplex PCR, and TCRdb holds only the in-frame ones, with some missing. The sample contains some 90,000 clones, more than 75% of which appear only once. CDR1 GTSNPN and CDR2 SVGIG come from the germline V gene (reference sequence). Trimming pared 5 bases from V and 0 bases from J, leaving 16 bases between. The length of the CDR3 is 15 residues. The sequenced material came from PBMCs. This sequence was found in a woman in her forties or fifties in good health and CMV-seropositive. The chain uses TRBV30 and TRBJ2-5; D remains unclear. CDR3: CAWEERSWYQETQYF. CDR3 coding DNA: TGTGCCTGGGAGGAACGGAGTTGGTACCAAGAGACCCAGTACTTC.